This T cell receptor (beta chain) was recorded in a study of cytomegalovirus exposure and HLA in healthy donors. Findings and limits, study-wide: According to reports, the classifier identified cytomegalovirus status with high specificity and sensitivity.

Trimming took 4 bases from V and 0 from J; bases not matched to a gene: 0. The CDR3 consists of 15 residues. Germline assignment: CDR1 MRHNA and CDR2 SNTAGT. In regard to this clone: Its antigen is currently unknown.

Assay: immunoSEQ multiplex PCR; the TCRdb copy retains only in-frame clones and omits some. Seen here are about 56,000 clones, 93% observed once, and the top ten hold roughly 1.8%. The sequenced material came from PBMCs. This chain uses TRBV6-4 with TRBJ2-1; 10 nucleotides align to TRBD2. This TCR was recovered from a woman aged 18-35 years in good health and CMV-seropositive. CDR3 region: CASSVAGGSYNEQFF. Here the CDR3 DNA reads TGTGCCAGCAGTGTAGCGGGGGGCTCCTACAATGAGCAGTTCTTC.